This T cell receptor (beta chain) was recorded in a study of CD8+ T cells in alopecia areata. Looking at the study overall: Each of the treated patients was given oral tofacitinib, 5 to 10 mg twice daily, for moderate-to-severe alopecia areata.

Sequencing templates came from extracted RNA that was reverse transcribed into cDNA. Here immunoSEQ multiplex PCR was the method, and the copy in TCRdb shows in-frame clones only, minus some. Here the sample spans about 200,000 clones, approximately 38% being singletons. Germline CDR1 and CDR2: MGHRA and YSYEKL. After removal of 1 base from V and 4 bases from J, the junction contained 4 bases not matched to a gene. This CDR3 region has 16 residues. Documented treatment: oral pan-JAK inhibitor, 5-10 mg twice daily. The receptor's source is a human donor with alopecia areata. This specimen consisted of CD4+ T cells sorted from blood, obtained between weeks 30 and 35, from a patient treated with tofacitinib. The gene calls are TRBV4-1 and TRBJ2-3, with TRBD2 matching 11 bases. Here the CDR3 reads CASSQGTSGSPDTQYF. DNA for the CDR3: TGCGCCAGCAGCCAAGGGACTAGCGGGTCCCCAGATACGCAGTATTTT.